The 9 T cell receptor beta chains given below trace back to one sample, sequenced in a study of T cell changes during pregnancy in multiple sclerosis. Measured with immunoSEQ multiplex PCR; TCRdb has only the in-frame clones, and not every one. This table holds about 31,000 clones, around 88% found once. The material was CD4+ T cells from peripheral blood mononuclear cells, obtained in the first trimester of pregnancy. All receptors come from a female donor in good health, enrolled as a control in a pregnancy study.

The V gene is TRBV18, the J gene TRBJ1-6, with TRBD1 matching 10 bases. Unmatched junction bases numbered 6, after V lost 3 bases and J lost 10 bases. Germline assignment: CDR1 KGHSH and CDR2 LQKENI. The CDR3 is 15 residues long. CDR3 amino acids: CASSPPGQGRSPLHF. CDR3 nucleotides: TGTGCCAGCTCACCTCCGGGACAGGGGCGATCACCCCTCCACTTT.

The sample holds a few counts of this clone. This chain joins TRBV6-1 and TRBJ1-1; 9 bases agree with TRBD1. The CDR3 extends over 16 amino acids. Germline V lookup: CDR1 MNHNS, CDR2 SASEGT. The ends lost 3 bases at V and 3 bases at J; junction bases unmatched: 8. In DNA, the CDR3 is TGTGCCAGCAGTGACCAACAGGGGGCGGGCGACACTGAAGCTTTCTTT. Translated, it gives CASSDQQGAGDTEAFF.

The J gene is TRBJ1-2, the V gene TRBV5-6; D remains unclear. The CDR3 sequence is 15 residues long. Trimming took off 1 base at V and 8 bases at J, with 18 bases between the two ends. The germline V gene encodes CDR1 SGHDT and CDR2 YYEEEE. CDR3 region: CASSLLSVREGGYTF. Written as DNA, the CDR3 is TGTGCCAGCAGCTTGCTAAGTGTAAGGGAGGGAGGCTACACCTTC.

The chain carries TRBV27 and TRBJ2-7; 10 positions match TRBD2. The J segment lost 2 bases and the V segment lost 4 bases, leaving 5 bases of the junction unmatched. This CDR3 is built from 15 residues. Germline V CDR1 and CDR2: MNHEY, SMNVEV (reference sequence). Written as DNA, the CDR3 is TGTGCCAGCAGTTGGAAGCGGGGGGGAACCTACGAGCAGTACTTC. Its protein product is CASSWKRGGTYEQYF.

The chain has TRBV10-3 and TRBJ2-5; D may be TRBD1 (5 bases). Germline assignment: CDR1 ENHRY and CDR2 SYGVKD. Trimming stripped 3 bases from V and 3 bases from J, with 11 bases between. This CDR3 comprises 14 residues. For the CDR3, the DNA is TGTGCCATCAGTGACCGGACGGACAAAGAGACCCAGTACTTC. Protein product: CAISDRTDKETQYF.

The chain is built from TRBV30 and TRBJ1-2, with 9 bases matching TRBD1. Germline values: CDR1 GTSNPN, CDR2 SVGIG (reference sequence). V dropped 2 bases and J dropped 2; count of bases not matched to a gene: 6. The CDR3 loop spans 15 amino acids. CDR3 amino acids: CAWSWEQGANYGYTF. For the CDR3, the DNA is TGTGCCTGGAGTTGGGAACAGGGGGCAAACTATGGCTACACCTTC.

CDR3 in DNA: TGCAGCGTTTTCGCAGATACGCAGTATTTT. It encodes CSVFADTQYF. The rearrangement uses TRBV29-1 and TRBJ2-3; D not certain. In germline, CDR1 is SQVTM, CDR2 ANQGSEA. CDR3 size: 10 residues. V was shortened by 5 bases and J by 4 bases, with 4 bases between the two germline ends.

This sequence joins TRBV5-4 and TRBJ2-5; perhaps TRBD1 as D (6 bases). The germline V gene encodes CDR1 SGHNT and CDR2 YYREEE (reference sequence). CDR3 size: 16 residues. V gave up 0 bases and J gave up 1 base, with 13 bases separating them. The CDR3 is CASSLGPLQGQETQYF. In nucleotides, the CDR3 is TGTGCCAGCAGCTTGGGGCCCCTACAGGGCCAAGAGACCCAGTACTTC.

J is TRBJ2-7 and V is TRBV11-3, with TRBD1 matching over 9 bases. V lost 3 bases and J lost 0; bases outside the gene matches: 3. Germline values: CDR1 SGHNT, CDR2 YENEEA. This CDR3 has 15 amino acids. CDR3 DNA: TGTGCCAGCAGCTTTGGACAGGGGCCCTCCTACGAGCAGTACTTC. This translates into CASSFGQGPSYEQYF. Filled out from reference TRBV11-3 and TRBJ2-7, the complete variable domain reads EAGVVQSPRYKIIEKKQPVAFWCNPISGHNTLYWYLQNLGQGPELLIRYENEEAVDDSQLPKDRFSAERLKGVDSTLKIQPAELGDSAVYLCASSFGQGPSYEQYFGPGTRLTVT.